This T cell receptor (beta chain) emerged from a study of blood T cell repertoires in COVID-19. As for the study in general: The samples span acute and convalescent COVID-19 from the United States, Italy and Spain.

The Seattle patients, enrolled during active infection, were followed longitudinally. Generated by immunoSEQ multiplex PCR, the TCRdb table keeps only in-frame clones and is missing some. Among hundreds of thousands of clones listed, 86% were seen once. The CDR3 loop spans 13 amino acids. V gave up 5 bases and J gave up 4 bases; unmatched junction bases: 4. In germline, CDR1 is SGHDT, CDR2 YYEEEE. The sequence came from an older woman with COVID-19, enrolled during active disease. The sequencing input was peripheral blood. The chain is built from TRBV5-6 and TRBJ1-2; 8 bases are shared with TRBD1. The CDR3, as DNA: TGTGCCAGCAGTAACAGGGGGATCTATGGCTACACCTTC. Translation gives CASSNRGIYGYTF.